One and the same sample provided the 25 T cell receptor beta chains below, sequenced in a study of T cells in Graves' hyperthyroidism and ophthalmopathy. Researchers amplified the TCR beta CDR3 regions from RNA transcripts. First-round RT-PCR targeting the TCR CDR3 was performed with the HTBI primer set. TCRdb recomputed calls from the multiplex PCR reads with MiXCR, one row per CDR3 protein. The sample yields roughly 300,000 distinct CDR3 sequences, 20% to 30% seen once. The sample taken for sequencing was blood. These TCRs come from a man aged 35-49 years with Graves' hyperthyroidism that later progressed to Graves' ophthalmopathy.

This clonotype came up many times. The chain couples TRBV9 to TRBJ2-2, with TRBD1 identical over 8 bases. V shed 3 bases and J 6 bases; nucleotides not matched to a gene: 7. Germline assignment: CDR1 SGDLS and CDR2 YYNGEE. The CDR3 loop spans 15 amino acids. In nucleotides, the CDR3 is TGTGCCAGCAGCGAACGACCACAGGGGGCCGGGGAGCTGTTTTTT. Residues: CASSERPQGAGELFF. The full variable domain, rest sourced from reference TRBV9 and TRBJ2-2, is DSGVTQTPKHLITATGQRVTLRCSPRSGDLSVYWYQQSLDQGLQFLIQYYNGEERAKGNILERFSAQQFPDLHSELNLSSLELGDSALYFCASSERPQGAGELFFGEGSRLTVL.

This clonotype was counted a few times. The chain links TRBV6-5 to TRBJ1-1; a possible D gene is TRBD1 (5 bases). V lost 3 bases and J lost 0, with 8 bases in between. The germline V gene encodes CDR1 MNHEY and CDR2 SVGAGI. The CDR3 totals 14 residues. In DNA form, the CDR3 reads TGTGCCAGCAGTTATGGGGGGGTGAACACTGAAGCTTTCTTT. Translating gives CASSYGGVNTEAFF.

V gene TRBV6-1 combines with J gene TRBJ2-7; D possibly corresponds to TRBD1 (5 bases). The ends were cut back, 6 bases at V and 1 base at J, with 13 bases in the middle. CDR3 length: 14 amino acids. The V gene's germline CDR1 is MNHNS and CDR2 SASEGT. The CDR3 DNA follows: TGTGCCAGCAGCCCTTGGGGCCTTTCCTACGAGCAGTACTTC. Amino acids: CASSPWGLSYEQYF.

This clonotype was observed at least ten times. The CDR3 DNA reads as TGTGCCAGCAGTTCTGGCGGGGAAACGCGCAATCAGCCCCAGCATTTT. It translates to CASSSGGETRNQPQHF. The chain joins TRBV28 to TRBJ1-5; no definite D call. CDR1 MDHEN and CDR2 SYDVKM come from the germline V gene. This CDR3 spans 16 amino acids. V was clipped by 4 bases and J by 2 bases, with 15 bases between them.

V usage is TRBV27 and J usage is TRBJ1-1; a possible D gene is TRBD1 (6 bases). Deletions cut 7 bases from V and 9 bases from J, with 15 bases between. The CDR3 runs 12 residues. Germline values: CDR1 MNHEY, CDR2 SMNVEV (reference sequence). This chain's CDR3 is CASINRVGQAFF. In DNA form, the CDR3 reads TGTGCCAGCATTAACAGGGTGGGCCAAGCTTTCTTT.

This clonotype appeared many times. The genes are TRBV5-1 and TRBJ1-1; D is possibly TRBD1 (5 bases). Germline CDR1 reads SGHRS; CDR2 reads YFSETQ. This CDR3 comprises 15 residues. V was shortened by 4 bases and J by 6 bases, with 19 bases between the two germline ends. CDR3 DNA: TGCGCCAGCAGCCGCATCGAATGGGGGAGGCCTGAAGCTTTCTTT. Protein: CASSRIEWGRPEAFF. The variable domain in full, with the rest retrieved from reference TRBV5-1 and TRBJ1-1, is KAGVTQTPRYLIKTRGQQVTLSCSPISGHRSVSWYQQTPGQGLQFLFEYFSETQRNKGNFPGRFSGRQFSNSRSEMNVSTLELGDSALYLCASSRIEWGRPEAFFGQGTRLTVV.

The chain employs TRBV20-1 and TRBJ2-5; D may be TRBD1 (5 bases). Germline-derived CDR1 and CDR2 are DFQATT and SNEGSKA (reference sequence). Trimming took 7 bases from V and 4 from J, leaving 16 bases between them. The CDR3 length is 13 residues. The CDR3: CSVEKTDGETQYF. The CDR3 coding sequence is TGCAGTGTTGAAAAGACAGACGGAGAGACCCAGTACTTC.

This clonotype was detected ten times or more. V usage is TRBV30 and J usage is TRBJ1-1, with D perhaps matching TRBD1 (6 bases). Trimming shortened V by 0 bases and J by 6 bases, and 17 bases separated the two germline ends. This CDR3 is built from 15 residues. Per germline, CDR1 GTSNPN and CDR2 SVGIG (reference sequence). The CDR3 here is CAWSVYWGLLSEAFF. CDR3 nucleotides: TGTGCCTGGAGTGTATATTGGGGGCTGTTGTCTGAAGCTTTCTTT.

This clonotype was detected once. The chain carries TRBV4-3 and TRBJ1-2; D is possibly TRBD1 (5 bases). CDR3 length equals 16 residues. Trimming stripped 0 bases from V and 2 bases from J, with 13 bases between. The germline CDR1 and CDR2 sequences are LGHNA and YSLEER. The CDR3: CASSQDTKGINYGYTF. DNA for the CDR3: TGCGCCAGCAGCCAAGATACGAAGGGGATCAACTATGGCTACACCTTC.

The rearrangement joins TRBV12-3 or TRBV12-4 to TRBJ1-2, with unresolved D. Trimming took 5 bases from V and 3 from J, leaving 10 bases between them. The CDR3 has 13 residues. The chain's CDR3 is CASSKTRDYGYTF. The DNA for the CDR3 is TGTGCCAGCAGTAAAACAAGGGACTATGGCTACACCTTC.

Here the CDR3 DNA reads TGTGCCTGGAGTGGAGACCGACGTCCTGAAGCTTTCTTT. Protein product: CAWSGDRRPEAFF. The gene calls are TRBV30 and TRBJ1-1; D gene unclear. CDR3 length: 13 residues. Germline CDR1 GTSNPN, CDR2 SVGIG (reference sequence). V gave up 1 base and J gave up 6 bases, with 12 bases separating them.

This clonotype occurred many times. The J gene is TRBJ2-7, the V gene TRBV6-1; TRBD2 matches 9 bases. CDR3 size: 15 residues. Germline CDR1 MNHNS, CDR2 SASEGT. The trim removed 7 bases at V and 4 bases at J, leaving 11 bases unmatched. CDR3: CASTGLSGSGYEQYF. The CDR3 coding sequence is TGTGCCAGCACTGGTCTTAGCGGGAGTGGATACGAGCAGTACTTC.

This clonotype was seen ten or more times. The rearrangement uses TRBV5-1 and TRBJ2-5; D remains ambiguous. Trimming took off 1 base at V and 4 bases at J, with 8 bases between the two ends. The length of the CDR3 is 13 residues. Germline V gene data show CDR1 as SGHRS and CDR2 as YFSETQ. CDR3 residues: CASSLRQAETQYF. The DNA for the CDR3 is TGCGCCAGCAGCTTGAGGCAGGCAGAGACCCAGTACTTC.

The genes are TRBV6-2 or TRBV6-3 and TRBJ1-2; the D gene is possibly TRBD1 (5 bases). The V gene lost 4 bases and the J gene lost 5 bases, with 17 bases spanning the gap. Germline lookup yields CDR1 MNHEY and CDR2 SVGEGT. This CDR3 has 15 residues. CDR3 nucleotide sequence: TGTGCCAGCAGTTTACGGGCAGGGCTACGGTATGGCTACACCTTC. As protein: CASSLRAGLRYGYTF.

This clonotype was seen ten or more times. This CDR3 is CASSNRAPEFTEAFF. CDR3 sequence (DNA): TGTGCCAGCAGCAACAGGGCCCCCGAGTTCACTGAAGCTTTCTTT. This chain connects TRBV11-1 to TRBJ1-1; possible D gene TRBD1, 6 bases. The CDR3 is 15 amino acids. Germline lookup yields CDR1 SGHAT and CDR2 FQDESV (reference sequence). V was pared by 5 bases and J by 4 bases, with 17 bases between.

This clonotype was recorded many times. This sequence joins TRBV19 and TRBJ2-7; D remains unclear. CDR3 length: 15 amino acids. The V gene's germline CDR1 is LNHDA and CDR2 SQIVND (reference sequence). V was clipped by 4 bases and J by 5 bases, with 18 bases between them. The CDR3 loop reads CASSREDASADEQYF. CDR3 bases: TGTGCCAGTAGTAGAGAGGACGCCTCCGCGGACGAGCAGTACTTC.

The chain recombines TRBV6-5 with TRBJ2-5, with 8 bases lining up with TRBD2. The V gene's germline CDR1 is MNHEY and CDR2 SVGAGI. The CDR3 spans 15 residues. J lost 5 bases, V lost 0 bases, and 5 bases had no gene match. The CDR3 is CASSYSGLDGETQYF. CDR3 in DNA: TGTGCCAGCAGTTACTCGGGACTAGACGGGGAGACCCAGTACTTC.

This clonotype occurred many times. The chain combines TRBV12-3 or TRBV12-4 with TRBJ2-7; the D gene is possibly TRBD1 (6 bases). This CDR3 has 14 amino acids. Trimming took off 4 bases at V and 5 bases at J, with 15 bases between the two ends. The CDR3 protein is CASSSRGGGNEQYF. The DNA for the CDR3 is TGTGCCAGCAGTTCCAGGGGCGGCGGAAACGAGCAGTACTTC.

At least ten counts were recorded for this clonotype. The genes are TRBV29-1 and TRBJ2-2; D is perhaps TRBD1 (5 bases). CDR3 length equals 13 residues. V was shortened by 4 bases and J by 5 bases, with 11 bases between the two germline ends. Germline assignment: CDR1 SQVTM and CDR2 ANQGSEA. Here the CDR3 reads CSVVSGATGELFF. The CDR3 region has the DNA TGCAGCGTTGTTTCTGGGGCAACCGGGGAGCTGTTTTTT.

A few counts support this clonotype. The V call is TRBV6-2 or TRBV6-3, the J call TRBJ2-7; 11 positions match TRBD2. The trim removed 0 bases at V and 3 bases at J, leaving 4 bases unmatched. This CDR3 spans 16 amino acids. Looked up from germline, CDR1 is MNHEY and CDR2 is SVGEGT. The CDR3 DNA is TGTGCCAGCAGTTACTCGCTAGCGGGGGGTCACTACGAGCAGTACTTC. Protein product: CASSYSLAGGHYEQYF.

This clonotype came up many times. V gene TRBV12-3 or TRBV12-4 combines with J gene TRBJ2-7; a possible D gene is TRBD1 (5 bases). The V and J ends lost 2 bases and 1 base respectively, with 12 bases between them. This CDR3 is 15 amino acids long. Here the CDR3 DNA reads TGTGCCAGCAGTTTAAAAGGGGCCCGATCCTACGAGCAGTACTTC. It encodes CASSLKGARSYEQYF.

The chain couples TRBV12-3 or TRBV12-4 to TRBJ2-5; 10 bases align to TRBD1. The J segment lost 4 bases and the V segment lost 6 bases, leaving 8 bases of the junction unmatched. The CDR3 is 15 residues long. CDR3 loop: CASSKTGGRRETQYF. In nucleotides, the CDR3 is TGTGCCAGCAGCAAGACAGGGGGCCGGCGAGAGACCCAGTACTTC.

In this sample, this clonotype turned up many times. The V call is TRBV9, the J call TRBJ1-6, with D tentatively TRBD1 (6 bases). The CDR3 is made up of 14 amino acids. The V gene lost 3 bases and the J gene lost 7 bases, with 11 bases spanning the gap. Looked up from germline, CDR1 is SGDLS and CDR2 is YYNGEE. The CDR3, as DNA: TGTGCCAGCAGCGCCGGGACACCAAATTCACCCCTCCACTTT. Translated: CASSAGTPNSPLHF.

The CDR3 DNA reads as TGTGCCAGCAGCGGGACTAGCTGGCAAGAGACCCAGTACTTC. It encodes CASSGTSWQETQYF. V and J are TRBV12-3 or TRBV12-4 and TRBJ2-5; 9 nucleotides align to TRBD2. With V trimmed by 6 bases and J by 2 bases, 4 bases remained unmatched. CDR3 length equals 14 residues.

The V and J genes are TRBV6-2 or TRBV6-3 and TRBJ2-7; D is undetermined. Germline V gives CDR1 MNHEY, CDR2 SVGEGT. The CDR3 sequence is 12 residues long. Between the trimmed V and J ends, which lost 6 bases and 6 bases, there was a span of 12 bases. CDR3 region: CASSPHHIEQYF. Here the CDR3 DNA reads TGTGCCAGCAGCCCGCACCATATCGAGCAGTACTTC.